This entry lists 11 T cell receptor beta chains sequenced from one sample in a study of blood T cell repertoires in COVID-19 (dated by TCRdb to the early 2020s). The library was obtained by the immunoSEQ multiplex PCR assay. In TCRdb, the immuneACCESS table is reduced to in-frame sequences with V and J assigned. These tables do not hold every clone; where another copy was compared, an unresolved V gene accounts for under half, and the others remain unexplained. The sample contains about 130,000 clones, 80% to 90% of them found a single time. The ten biggest clones cover less than 2.5% of the sample. The specimen was PBMCs or T cells enriched from blood (not recorded which). These receptors all stem from a woman in her fifties or sixties who had recovered from COVID-19.

The chain links TRBV11-3 to TRBJ2-1; 10 bases match TRBD2. The CDR3 is 15 residues long. Germline assignment: CDR1 SGHNT and CDR2 YENEEA. Trimming removed 3 bases from V and 9 bases from J; junction bases left unmatched: 8. The CDR3 is CASSFATSGVAEQFF. In nucleotides, the CDR3 is TGTGCCAGCAGCTTCGCCACTAGCGGGGTGGCTGAGCAGTTCTTC. Supplemented by reference TRBV11-3 and TRBJ2-1, the full variable domain reads EAGVVQSPRYKIIEKKQPVAFWCNPISGHNTLYWYLQNLGQGPELLIRYENEEAVDDSQLPKDRFSAERLKGVDSTLKIQPAELGDSAVYLCASSFATSGVAEQFFGPGTRLTVL.

V gene TRBV7-9 combines with J gene TRBJ2-1; a weak D match, TRBD1 (5 bases). This CDR3 is built from 14 residues. In germline, CDR1 is SEHNR, CDR2 FQNEAQ (reference sequence). The V and J ends lost 5 bases and 6 bases respectively, with 14 bases between them. The CDR3 DNA reads TGTGCCAGCAGCCCCAGGGCAGGGCTCAATGAGCAGTTCTTC. Its translation: CASSPRAGLNEQFF.

V is TRBV18 and J is TRBJ2-1; D not resolved. V lost 2 bases and J lost 1, with 9 bases in between. Germline values: CDR1 KGHSH, CDR2 LQKENI. The CDR3 has 15 amino acids. CDR3 in amino acids: CASSPLAQSYNEQFF. Written as DNA, the CDR3 is TGTGCCAGCTCACCATTGGCTCAATCCTACAATGAGCAGTTCTTC.

This chain connects TRBV10-2 to TRBJ1-2; 9 nucleotides match TRBD1. The CDR3 totals 16 residues. Germline assignment: CDR1 WSHSY and CDR2 SAAADI. Germline trimming cut 8 bases from V and 0 bases from J; bases unmatched to any gene: 10. Here the CDR3 reads CASHEGGQGSNYGYTF. Written as DNA, the CDR3 is TGCGCCAGCCACGAGGGAGGACAGGGGTCTAACTATGGCTACACCTTC.

The V gene is TRBV18, the J gene TRBJ1-5, with 7 bases fitting TRBD1. V trimming: 7 bases; J trimming: 2 bases; junction bases outside the gene matches: 2. This CDR3 contains 13 residues. Germline-derived CDR1 and CDR2 are KGHSH and LQKENI. The chain's CDR3 is CASCQGGNQPQHF. CDR3 DNA: TGTGCCAGCTGCCAGGGGGGCAATCAGCCCCAGCATTTT.

The chain links TRBV5-1 to TRBJ1-6, with 7 bases aligning to TRBD1. The trim removed 4 bases at V and 7 bases at J, leaving 8 bases unmatched. Germline V CDR1 and CDR2: SGHRS, YFSETQ. The CDR3 consists of 15 residues. CDR3 region: CASSVGTELNSPLHF. The DNA for the CDR3 is TGCGCCAGCAGCGTGGGGACAGAGTTAAATTCACCCCTCCACTTT.

This clone was found once. V is TRBV25-1 and J is TRBJ1-2; D perhaps matches TRBD1 (5 bases). V lost 0 bases, J lost 2 bases, and 10 bases lay in between. The CDR3 totals 15 residues. Germline lookup yields CDR1 MGHDK and CDR2 SYGVNS. The CDR3 protein is CASSEYTGRNYGYTF. The CDR3 nucleotides read TGTGCCAGCAGTGAATATACAGGACGGAACTATGGCTACACCTTC.

The J gene is TRBJ1-1, the V gene TRBV7-9; 8 positions match TRBD1. Germline V lookup: CDR1 SEHNR, CDR2 FQNEAQ (reference sequence). Trimming removed 11 bases from V and 1 base from J; junction bases left unmatched: 9. The CDR3 sequence is 14 residues long. The CDR3 DNA reads TGTGCCCACGGGATGGACAGGGAGAACACTGAAGCTTTCTTT. It codes for CAHGMDRENTEAFF.

Worth noting for this clone: The junction differs from germline at one of its ends, possibly a read error. The chain couples TRBV6-5 to TRBJ2-7, with a possible D match to TRBD1 (6 bases). The CDR3 loop spans 12 amino acids. Germline loops: CDR1 MNHEY, CDR2 SVGAGI. DNA for the CDR3: TGTGCCAGCAGTAACCGGGACACCGAAGTCTTCTTC. Translating gives CASSNRDTEVFF.

This clone was seen a handful of times. V and J are TRBV29-1 and TRBJ2-1, with TRBD1 matching 8 bases. The germline V gene encodes CDR1 SQVTM and CDR2 ANQGSEA. Trimming cost V 4 bases and J 4 bases; bases outside gene matches: 6. CDR3 size: 14 residues. CDR3 DNA sequence: TGCAGCGTTGGTCGAGACAGGGGTTACAATGAGCAGTTCTTC. Translated, it gives CSVGRDRGYNEQFF.

The chain links TRBV5-1 to TRBJ2-1; D is unclear. CDR1 is SGHRS and CDR2 is YFSETQ in the germline V gene. The CDR3 has 14 residues. V was trimmed by 4 bases and J by 8 bases, leaving 16 bases between them. Here the CDR3 DNA reads TGCGCCAGCAGCGTTCAGGCTCCCTTAGATGAGCAGTTCTTC. Amino acid sequence: CASSVQAPLDEQFF.